Included here is one TCR beta chain sequence, with context. The sample originates from a study of blood T cell repertoires in COVID-19. Profiled with immunoSEQ multiplex PCR; TCRdb holds only in-frame clones, not every one. Altogether approximately 270,000 clones are present, over 75% being singletons, with the ten largest covering 8% to 13%. This CDR3 region has 16 residues. The junction had 10 bases not matched to a gene; V was cut back by 2 bases and J by 4 bases. Germline loops: CDR1 MNHNS, CDR2 SASEGT. Specimen: peripheral blood. The receptor comes from a woman in her seventies with acute or convalescent COVID-19. The rearrangement uses TRBV6-1 and TRBJ1-1, with 7 positions matching TRBD1. CDR3 amino acids: CASSEREGAPVTEAFF. The DNA for the CDR3 is TGTGCCAGCAGTGAAAGAGAGGGGGCGCCCGTCACTGAAGCTTTCTTT.